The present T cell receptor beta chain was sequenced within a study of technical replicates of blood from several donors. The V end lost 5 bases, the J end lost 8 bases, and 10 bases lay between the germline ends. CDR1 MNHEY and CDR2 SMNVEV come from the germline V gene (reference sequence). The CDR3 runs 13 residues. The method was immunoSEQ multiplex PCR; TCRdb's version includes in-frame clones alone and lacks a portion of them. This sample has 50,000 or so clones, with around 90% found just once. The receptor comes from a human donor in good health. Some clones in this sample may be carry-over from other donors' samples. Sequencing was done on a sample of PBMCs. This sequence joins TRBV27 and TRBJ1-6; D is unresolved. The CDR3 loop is CASSRQVDSPLHF. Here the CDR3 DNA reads TGTGCCAGCAGTAGGCAGGTGGATTCACCCCTCCACTTT.